This T cell receptor beta chain was recovered during a study of T cells in Graves' hyperthyroidism and ophthalmopathy. V dropped 1 base and J dropped 7; count of bases not matched to a gene: 20. Germline V gene sequence: CDR1 DFQATT, CDR2 SNEGSKA (reference sequence). The CDR3 extends over 18 amino acids. TCR beta CDR3 region amplification was performed from RNA transcripts. A set of HTBI primers served as the primers for a first-round RT-PCR of the TCR CDR3. One entry per CDR3 protein results from TCRdb running MiXCR on the multiplex PCR reads. Here the sample spans about 610,000 distinct CDR3 sequences, over 12% being singletons. This clonotype was seen ten or more times. With duration under 3 months, ophthalmopathy was active: Clinical Activity Score at least 3, NOSPECS at least 4.

Material for sequencing was blood. The genes are TRBV20-1 and TRBJ1-2; TRBD1 matches 8 bases. This clonotype originated in a woman aged 40 to 49 with Graves' ophthalmopathy. Here the CDR3 reads CSARARQGRREDDGGYTF. The DNA for the CDR3 is TGCAGTGCTAGAGCCCGACAGGGGCGAAGAGAGGACGACGGTGGCTACACCTTC.